This TCR beta chain was retrieved from a study of blood T cell repertoires in COVID-19. Original analysis: The authors estimated nucleated cell counts from reference gene primer amplification. Profiled with immunoSEQ multiplex PCR; TCRdb holds only in-frame clones, not every one. The DNA gave D and trimming, while V, J and clone size come from that table. Of 100,000 to 150,000 clones listed, about 81% were seen once; the top ten hold around 4.1%. Germline V lookup: CDR1 KGHDR, CDR2 SFDVKD. The CDR3 contains 11 residues. Trimming removed 9 bases at V and 10 bases at J, with 12 bases between. The sample consisted of peripheral blood. This receptor was taken from a woman aged 45-59 years with acute or convalescent COVID-19. This sequence joins TRBV24-1 and TRBJ2-1, with a weak D call TRBD2 (5 bases). The CDR3: CATGRVGEQFF. CDR3 in DNA: TGTGCCACCGGGCGGGTCGGGGAGCAGTTCTTC.